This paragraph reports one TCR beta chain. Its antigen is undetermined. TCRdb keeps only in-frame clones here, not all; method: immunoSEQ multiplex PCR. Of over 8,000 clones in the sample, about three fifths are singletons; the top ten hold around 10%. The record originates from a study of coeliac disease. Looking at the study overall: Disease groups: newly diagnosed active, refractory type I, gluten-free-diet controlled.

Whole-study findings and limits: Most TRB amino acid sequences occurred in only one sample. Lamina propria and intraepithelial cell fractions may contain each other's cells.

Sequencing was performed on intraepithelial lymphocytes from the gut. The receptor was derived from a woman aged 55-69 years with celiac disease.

The CDR3 sequence is CASSENQPQHF. The CDR3 DNA follows: TGTGCCAGCAGTGAGAATCAGCCCCAGCATTTT. V and J are TRBV6-5 and TRBJ1-5; D ambiguous. This CDR3 has 11 residues. Trimming left V 5 bases short and J 4 bases short, with 3 bases between. Per the germline V gene, CDR1 is MNHEY and CDR2 is SVGAGI.